One sample yielded the 26 T cell receptor beta chains listed below, sequenced in a study of shared clonotypes between healthy human individuals. Naive CD8 cells were CD45RO-negative, positively selected for CCR7, excluding terminally differentiated effector memory CD45RA+ cells. Repertoires were generated with immunoSEQ multiplex PCR, while TCRdb's copy carries only in-frame clones and drops some. This table holds about 680,000 clones, 92% found once. The sequenced sample consisted of naive CD8+ T cells sorted from blood. The source of these receptors is a man in his thirties or forties in good health.

Of note for this clone: Other DNA sequences within the sample encode an identical CDR3. V usage is TRBV4-1 and J usage is TRBJ2-7; D not certain. Trimming took 1 base from V and 3 from J, leaving 10 bases between them. Per germline, CDR1 MGHRA and CDR2 YSYEKL. The CDR3 has 14 residues. CDR3 sequence reads: CASSQVAGYYEQYF. The CDR3 DNA sequence: TGCGCCAGCAGCCAAGTGGCTGGGTACTACGAGCAGTACTTC.

CDR3 protein: CASSVDGGPVEKLFF. The CDR3 region has the DNA TGTGCCAGCAGCGTAGACGGAGGGCCGGTTGAAAAACTGTTTTTT. The chain combines TRBV9 with TRBJ1-4; D is unresolved. The germline V and J ends were trimmed by 0 bases and 7 bases, with 13 bases remaining between them. Germline V CDR1 and CDR2: SGDLS, YYNGEE. The CDR3 contains 15 residues.

V and J are TRBV7-9 and TRBJ2-1; maybe TRBD1 (5 bases). Germline assignment: CDR1 SEHNR and CDR2 FQNEAQ (reference sequence). The CDR3 extends over 15 amino acids. V was clipped by 7 bases and J by 3 bases, with 16 bases between them. DNA of the CDR3: TGTGCCAGCACCTCGACAGTAGGGAACTACAATGAGCAGTTCTTC. This codes for CASTSTVGNYNEQFF. The variable domain in full, with the rest retrieved from reference TRBV7-9 and TRBJ2-1, is DTGVSQNPRHKITKRGQNVTFRCDPISEHNRLYWYRQTLGQGPEFLTYFQNEAQLEKSRLLSDRFSAERPKGSFSTLEIQRTEQGDSAMYLCASTSTVGNYNEQFFGPGTRLTVL.

The chain combines TRBV4-1 with TRBJ2-7; 9 bases are a match to TRBD2. Trimming at V came to 4 bases and at J to 3 bases, leaving 7 bases not matched to a gene. Germline lookup yields CDR1 MGHRA and CDR2 YSYEKL. This CDR3 region has 15 residues. The CDR3 protein is CASSLRLAEGYEQYF. CDR3 in DNA: TGCGCCAGCAGCCTGAGACTAGCGGAGGGCTACGAGCAGTACTTC.

The genes are TRBV4-3 and TRBJ2-1; 14 bases are a match to TRBD2. V was pared by 2 bases and J by 3 bases, with 15 bases of the junction left unmatched. The CDR3 has 21 residues. Germline V gives CDR1 LGHNA, CDR2 YSLEER. The CDR3 protein is CASSQRGTSGRGGPGYNEQFF. The CDR3 DNA reads TGCGCCAGCAGCCAACGAGGGACTAGCGGGAGAGGGGGGCCGGGCTACAATGAGCAGTTCTTC.

Written as DNA, the CDR3 is TGTGCCAGAGCAAGCGACAGCAATCAGCCCCAGCATTTT. It translates to CARASDSNQPQHF. This chain links TRBV7-6 with TRBJ1-5; no definite D call. The V end was cut by 9 bases, the J end by 1 base, with 10 bases between. The CDR3 runs 13 residues. CDR1 is SGHVS and CDR2 is FNYEAQ in the germline V gene.

The chain links TRBV23-1 to TRBJ2-7; the D is unclear. TRBV23-1 is an ORF, and what it does is uncertain. CDR3 length: 15 amino acids. The V gene lost 6 bases and the J gene lost 5 bases, with 20 bases spanning the gap. CDR3 nucleotides: TGCGCCAGCAGCCCCCTGGCCCCAGGACGGCACGAGCAGTACTTC. Protein sequence: CASSPLAPGRHEQYF.

This chain joins TRBV7-2 and TRBJ2-7, with unresolved D. The CDR3 is 15 amino acids. Germline V gene data show CDR1 as SGHTA and CDR2 as FQGNSA. V was pared by 2 bases and J by 0 bases, with 11 bases between. Here the CDR3 DNA reads TGTGCCAGCAGCTTAATGGCGGAAAGCTCCTACGAGCAGTACTTC. Translated: CASSLMAESSYEQYF.

This chain links TRBV27 with TRBJ2-1; the D gene could be TRBD1 or TRBD2 (5 bases each). V lost 7 bases and J 2 bases, leaving 12 bases between the germline ends. Germline CDR1 and CDR2: MNHEY and SMNVEV (reference sequence). This CDR3 is 14 amino acids long. Here the CDR3 DNA reads TGTGCCAGCAAGTCGGGACCACCCTACAATGAGCAGTTCTTC. Its protein is CASKSGPPYNEQFF.

This sequence joins TRBV4-1 and TRBJ2-1, with 9 bases fitting TRBD1. The CDR3 totals 16 residues. Losses at the gene ends were 4 bases for V and 2 bases for J; bases not matched to a gene: 6. Germline V gives CDR1 MGHRA, CDR2 YSYEKL. In DNA form, the CDR3 reads TGCGCCAGCAGCCCGCGGGACAGGGACGCCTACAATGAGCAGTTCTTC. Its translation: CASSPRDRDAYNEQFF.

The chain links TRBV11-2 to TRBJ2-7, with 13 bases that match TRBD2. V was pared by 5 bases and J by 2 bases, with 6 bases of the junction left unmatched. Looked up from germline, CDR1 is SGHAT and CDR2 is FQNNGV. This CDR3 has 16 amino acids. The CDR3 sequence: CASSQRTSGGAYEQYF. DNA of the CDR3: TGTGCCAGCAGCCAGAGGACTAGCGGGGGTGCCTACGAGCAGTACTTC.

V is TRBV9 and J is TRBJ2-2; 7 bases are shared with TRBD2. The junction had 15 bases not matched to a gene; V was cut back by 4 bases and J by 3 bases. The CDR3 spans 18 residues. The V gene's germline CDR1 is SGDLS and CDR2 YYNGEE. The CDR3 loop is CASSLMGLLRGDTGELFF. The CDR3 DNA reads as TGTGCCAGCAGCCTCATGGGACTACTACGGGGTGACACCGGGGAGCTGTTTTTT.

This chain uses TRBV11-2 with TRBJ1-1, with D unresolved. The V gene's germline CDR1 is SGHAT and CDR2 FQNNGV. V gave up 5 bases and J gave up 1 base, with 8 bases separating them. CDR3 size: 13 residues. Here the CDR3 DNA reads TGTGCCAGCAGCCAGACGGGGAACACTGAAGCTTTCTTT. It specifies CASSQTGNTEAFF.

The V gene is TRBV18, the J gene TRBJ2-7; TRBD1 aligns across 10 bases. CDR3 length equals 15 residues. After removal of 3 bases from V and 8 bases from J, the junction contained 10 bases not matched to a gene. Germline V gene sequence: CDR1 KGHSH, CDR2 LQKENI. The DNA of the CDR3 is TGTGCCAGCTCACCGTGGGGACAGGGGAGTGGAAAGCAGTACTTC. Translating it yields CASSPWGQGSGKQYF.

The chain has TRBV6-6 and TRBJ2-1; D is unresolved. V was shortened by 11 bases and J by 6 bases, with 2 bases between the two germline ends. The CDR3 is 8 amino acids. CDR1 is MNHNY and CDR2 is SVGAGI in the germline V gene (reference sequence). In DNA, the CDR3 is TGTGCCCTCAATGAGCAGTTCTTC. It is translated as CALNEQFF.

The chain couples TRBV6-6 to TRBJ2-3; 8 bases align to TRBD1. CDR1 and CDR2 from the germline V gene are MNHNY and SVGAGI (reference sequence). The CDR3 has 16 amino acids. V lost 0 bases and J lost 10; bases outside the gene matches: 12. For the CDR3, the DNA is TGTGCCAGCAGTTACTCCCTCGAGAATGGACAGGGCGCGCAGTATTTT. Its protein product is CASSYSLENGQGAQYF.

On this clone itself: Other DNA sequences in this specimen translate into the identical CDR3. The chain is built from TRBV2 and TRBJ2-7; D ambiguous. The germline CDR1 and CDR2 sequences are SNHLY and FYNNEI. V was cut by 4 bases and J by 6 bases, with 4 bases left in between. The CDR3 is 10 amino acids. CDR3 sequence (DNA): TGTGCCAGCAGTGGGGGCGAGCAGTACTTC. Protein: CASSGGEQYF. The full variable domain, rest sourced from reference TRBV2 and TRBJ2-7, is EPEVTQTPSHQVTQMGQEVILRCVPISNHLYFYWYRQILGQKVEFLVSFYNNEISEKSEIFDDQFSVERPDGSNFTLKIRSTKLEDSAMYFCASSGGEQYFGPGTRLTVT.

The CDR3 sequence: CASSQEGRGWDGYTF. CDR3 nucleotides: TGCGCCAGCAGCCAAGAGGGCAGGGGGTGGGATGGCTACACCTTC. The chain uses TRBV4-3 and TRBJ1-2; 7 bases line up with TRBD1. CDR3 length: 15 amino acids. V was clipped by 0 bases and J by 6 bases; unmatched bases: 7. CDR1 is LGHNA and CDR2 is YSLEER in the germline V gene.

The chain joins TRBV9 to TRBJ2-1; D is perhaps TRBD2 (6 bases). The V gene's germline CDR1 is SGDLS and CDR2 YYNGEE. The CDR3 is 17 residues long. V lost 3 bases and J lost 7, with 23 bases in between. The CDR3 DNA sequence: TGTGCCAGCAGCGCAACAGAGCCGGGACTCCCCCCGAATGAGCAGTTCTTC. Its protein is CASSATEPGLPPNEQFF.

The chain couples TRBV21-1 to TRBJ2-3. TRBV21-1 is a pseudogene locus. The CDR3 consists of 13 residues. CDR3 sequence reads: CASSRDSTDTQYF. CDR3 DNA: TGTGCCAGCAGCAGGGACAGCACAGATACGCAGTATTTT.

The chain uses TRBV30 and TRBJ2-7, with 8 bases aligning to TRBD2. V shed 0 bases and J 6 bases; nucleotides not matched to a gene: 7. This CDR3 has 14 amino acids. Germline CDR1 reads GTSNPN; CDR2 reads SVGIG (reference sequence). CDR3 region: CAWSVSGSVSEQYF. CDR3 DNA sequence: TGTGCCTGGAGTGTAAGCGGGAGCGTTAGCGAGCAGTACTTC.

This chain joins TRBV21-1 and TRBJ2-4; the table's D call, TRBD2, has no DNA check behind it. TRBV21-1 is a listed pseudogene. The CDR3 sequence is 15 residues long. The CDR3 nucleotides are TGTGCCAGCAGCCTTAGACGGAGAGCCAAAAACATTCAGTACTTC. Its translation is CASSLRRRAKNIQYF.

Concerning this clone: One junction end does not reproduce the germline sequence, and a read error may be involved. This chain uses TRBV4-1 with TRBJ2-3; 10 nucleotides line up with TRBD2. CDR1 and CDR2 from the germline V gene are MGHRA and YSYEKL. This CDR3 is 15 amino acids long. The CDR3 DNA sequence: TGCGCCAGCAGCCAGGGAGCGGGAGGGCAGTCGGCTCTGGTTTTT. This encodes CASSQGAGGQSALVF.

The chain is built from TRBV5-1 and TRBJ1-4, with a weak D call TRBD1 (5 bases). V shed 0 bases and J shed 6 bases, with 12 bases lying between them. The CDR3 runs 15 residues. Germline V gene lookup returns CDR1 SGHRS and CDR2 YFSETQ. In DNA form, the CDR3 reads TGCGCCAGCAGCTTGGCCGGGACGGGAGATGAAAAACTGTTTTTT. This translates into CASSLAGTGDEKLFF. Based on the CDR3 plus reference TRBV5-1 and TRBJ1-4, the full variable domain is KAGVTQTPRYLIKTRGQQVTLSCSPISGHRSVSWYQQTPGQGLQFLFEYFSETQRNKGNFPGRFSGRQFSNSRSEMNVSTLELGDSALYLCASSLAGTGDEKLFFGSGTQLSVL.

This rearrangement joins TRBV6-4 to TRBJ2-1; 9 bases match TRBD1. Germline V gene sequence: CDR1 MRHNA, CDR2 SNTAGT. Trimming took 5 bases from V and 3 from J; bases not matched to a gene: 2. The CDR3 spans 14 residues. Written as DNA, the CDR3 is TGTGCCAGCAGTCCGGACAGGGGCTACAATGAGCAGTTCTTC. Amino acids: CASSPDRGYNEQFF.

This sequence joins TRBV5-4 and TRBJ2-7; weak D call: TRBD1 (6 bases). Germline V lookup: CDR1 SGHNT, CDR2 YYREEE (reference sequence). The CDR3 is 15 amino acids. V lost 4 bases and J 2 bases, leaving 16 bases between the germline ends. CDR3 bases: TGTGCCAGCAGCCCCCAAGGGACACCCACCTACGAGCAGTACTTC. It yields the protein CASSPQGTPTYEQYF.